The 7 T cell receptor beta chains below come from one sample, sequenced in a study of blood T cell repertoires in COVID-19. Profiled with immunoSEQ multiplex PCR; TCRdb holds only in-frame clones, not every one. The sample includes 300,000 to 400,000 clones, roughly 90% of them seen just once. Sequences were obtained from PBMCs or T cells enriched from blood (not recorded which). These receptors originate from a woman between 25 and 40 years old who had been exposed to COVID-19.

V and J are TRBV2 and TRBJ1-1, with 7 bases lining up with TRBD1. Per the germline V gene, CDR1 is SNHLY and CDR2 is FYNNEI. V shed 7 bases and J 3 bases; nucleotides not matched to a gene: 5. The CDR3 sequence is 13 residues long. CDR3 in DNA: TGTGCCAGCATGCCAGACAGGGACACTGAAGCTTTCTTT. Translation: CASMPDRDTEAFF.

This chain connects TRBV5-6 to TRBJ2-7; 7 bases are shared with TRBD1. Germline loops: CDR1 SGHDT, CDR2 YYEEEE. After removal of 2 bases from V and 1 base from J, the junction contained 12 bases not matched to a gene. The CDR3 covers 17 residues. The DNA for the CDR3 is TGTGCCAGCAGCTTATTTCGTCGACAGGGACAGTCCTACGAGCAGTACTTC. Translation: CASSLFRRQGQSYEQYF.

The J gene is TRBJ1-3, the V gene TRBV20-1, with a tentative D call TRBD1 (5 bases). From germline, CDR1 is DFQATT and CDR2 SNEGSKA (reference sequence). CDR3 length: 14 amino acids. V was pared by 3 bases and J by 0 bases, with 9 bases between. The CDR3 DNA reads TGCAGTGCTAGTCTGCAGGGCTCTGGAAACACCATATATTTT. Its translation: CSASLQGSGNTIYF.

The V call is TRBV5-1, the J call TRBJ2-5; TRBD1 matches at 11 bases. The J segment lost 5 bases and the V segment lost 4 bases, leaving 7 bases of the junction unmatched. The CDR3 consists of 15 residues. CDR1 and CDR2 from the germline V gene are SGHRS and YFSETQ. CDR3 residues: CASSAGQGAGETQYF. For the CDR3, the DNA is TGCGCCAGCAGCGCCGGACAGGGGGCAGGGGAGACCCAGTACTTC.

V usage is TRBV12-3 or TRBV12-4 and J usage is TRBJ1-1; a weak D match, TRBD1 (5 bases). Trimming took off 7 bases at V and 4 bases at J, with 13 bases between the two ends. This CDR3 has 13 amino acids. The CDR3 nucleotides read TGTGCCAGCACCAAAGGGGCGGTCACTGAAGCTTTCTTT. Translation gives CASTKGAVTEAFF.

The chain recombines TRBV5-1 with TRBJ2-1, with D maybe TRBD2 (7 bases). Trimming removed 5 bases from V and 4 bases from J, with 19 bases in between. The CDR3 covers 16 residues. CDR1 and CDR2 from the germline V gene are SGHRS and YFSETQ. CDR3 sequence reads: CASRTIGGGPYNEQFF. In DNA, the CDR3 is TGCGCCAGCAGAACGATTGGCGGGGGCCCGTACAATGAGCAGTTCTTC.

V gene TRBV7-9 combines with J gene TRBJ2-1, with 16 bases that match TRBD2. This CDR3 contains 17 residues. Trimming took 5 bases from V and 2 from J; bases not matched to a gene: 3. CDR1 is SEHNR, CDR2 FQNEAQ, per germline (reference sequence). In DNA form, the CDR3 reads TGTGCCAGCAGCCTTGGGACTAGCGGGGGGGCCTACAATGAGCAGTTCTTC. Encoded protein: CASSLGTSGGAYNEQFF.